The clone carrying this T cell receptor beta chain was detected many times. Its target is unknown. TCRdb processed the RT-PCR reads anew with MiXCR; each CDR3 protein has one entry. Found here are about 800,000 distinct CDR3 sequences, about 20% of them singletons; the top ten hold 9.5% to 13%. The data were obtained in a study of response to subunit inactivated influenza vaccine. Whole-study findings and limits: Authors suggested each seasonal influenza vaccination recruits few new T cells.

CDR1 MGHDK and CDR2 SYGVNS come from the germline V gene. The CDR3 covers 13 residues. V was clipped by 8 bases and J by 0 bases; unmatched bases: 3. This clonotype was sampled from a man aged 50-60 years who received an inactivated influenza vaccine. Here the sequenced sample was PBMCs from blood, taken about 5 days after vaccination. The chain is built from TRBV25-1 and TRBJ2-7; 8 bases fit TRBD1. The CDR3 sequence is CASRGQASYEQYF. The CDR3 DNA sequence: TGTGCCAGCCGGGGACAGGCCTCCTACGAGCAGTACTTC.